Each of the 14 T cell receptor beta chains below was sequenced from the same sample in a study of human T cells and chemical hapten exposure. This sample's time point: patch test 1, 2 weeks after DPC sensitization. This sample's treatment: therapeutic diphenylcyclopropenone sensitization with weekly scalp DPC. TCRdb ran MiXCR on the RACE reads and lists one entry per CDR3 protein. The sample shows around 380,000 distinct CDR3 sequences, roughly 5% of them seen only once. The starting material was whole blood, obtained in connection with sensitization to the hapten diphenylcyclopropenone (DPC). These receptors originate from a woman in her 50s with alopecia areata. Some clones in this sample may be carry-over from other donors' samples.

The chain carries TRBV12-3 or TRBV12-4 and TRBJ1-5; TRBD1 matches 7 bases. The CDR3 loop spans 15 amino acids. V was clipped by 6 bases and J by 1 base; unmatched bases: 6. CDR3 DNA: TGTGCCAGCAGGGAACAGGGGTCGAGCAATCAGCCCCAGCATTTT. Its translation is CASREQGSSNQPQHF.

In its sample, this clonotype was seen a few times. CDR3 loop: CASGPRGANVLTF. CDR3 nucleotides: TGTGCCAGCGGGCCTAGGGGGGCCAACGTCCTGACTTTC. The chain links TRBV13 to TRBJ2-6, with D unclear. CDR1 and CDR2 from the germline V gene are PRHDT and FYEKMQ (reference sequence). V was shortened by 8 bases and J by 4 bases, with 9 bases between the two germline ends. The CDR3 loop spans 13 amino acids. The whole variable domain, remainder taken from reference TRBV13 and TRBJ2-6, is AAGVIQSPRHLIKEKRETATLKCYPIPRHDTVYWYQQGPGQDPQFLISFYEKMQSDKGSIPDRFSAQQFSDYHSELNMSSLELGDSALYFCASGPRGANVLTFGAGSRLTVL.

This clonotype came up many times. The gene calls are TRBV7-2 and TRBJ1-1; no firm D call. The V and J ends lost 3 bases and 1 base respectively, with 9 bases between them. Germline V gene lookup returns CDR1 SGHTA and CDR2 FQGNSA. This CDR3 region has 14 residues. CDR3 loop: CASSLQVGNTEAFF. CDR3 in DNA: TGTGCCAGCAGCTTGCAAGTCGGGAACACTGAAGCTTTCTTT.

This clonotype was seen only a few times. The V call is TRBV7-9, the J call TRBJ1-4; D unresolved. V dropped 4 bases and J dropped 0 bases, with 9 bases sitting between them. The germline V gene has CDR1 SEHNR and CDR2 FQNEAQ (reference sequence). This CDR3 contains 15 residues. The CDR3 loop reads CASSSFTATNEKLFF. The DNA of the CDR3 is TGTGCCAGCAGCTCCTTTACGGCAACTAATGAAAAACTGTTTTTT.

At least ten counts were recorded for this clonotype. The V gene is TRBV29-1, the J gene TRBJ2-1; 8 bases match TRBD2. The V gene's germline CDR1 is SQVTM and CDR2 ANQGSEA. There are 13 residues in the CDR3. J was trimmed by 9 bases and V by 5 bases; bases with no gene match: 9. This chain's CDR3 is CSVRRREEPEQFF. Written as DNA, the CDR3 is TGCAGCGTTCGTCGGCGGGAGGAACCTGAGCAGTTCTTC.

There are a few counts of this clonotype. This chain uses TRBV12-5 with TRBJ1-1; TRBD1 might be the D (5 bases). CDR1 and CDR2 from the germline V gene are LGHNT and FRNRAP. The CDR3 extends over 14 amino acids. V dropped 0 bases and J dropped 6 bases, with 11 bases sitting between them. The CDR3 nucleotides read TGTGCTAGTGGTTTGGTACGGAGGGGTCCTGAAGCTTTCTTT. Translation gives CASGLVRRGPEAFF.

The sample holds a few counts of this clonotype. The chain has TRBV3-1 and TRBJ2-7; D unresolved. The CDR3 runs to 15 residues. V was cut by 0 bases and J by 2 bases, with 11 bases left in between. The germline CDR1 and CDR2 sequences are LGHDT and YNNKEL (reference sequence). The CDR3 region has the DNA TGTGCCAGCAGCCAAGACGGGCAGAGAGCCTACGAGCAGTACTTC. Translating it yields CASSQDGQRAYEQYF.

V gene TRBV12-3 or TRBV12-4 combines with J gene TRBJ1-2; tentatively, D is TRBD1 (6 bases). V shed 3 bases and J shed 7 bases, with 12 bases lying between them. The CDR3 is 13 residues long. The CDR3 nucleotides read TGTGCCAGCAGTTTGGGGGGGGCGCTTGGCTACACCTTC. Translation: CASSLGGALGYTF.

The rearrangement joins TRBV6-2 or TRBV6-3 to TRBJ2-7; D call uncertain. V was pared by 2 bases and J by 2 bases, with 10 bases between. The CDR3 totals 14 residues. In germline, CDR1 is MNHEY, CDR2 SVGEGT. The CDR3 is CASSYAPGPYEQYF. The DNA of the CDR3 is TGTGCCAGCAGTTACGCTCCGGGTCCCTACGAGCAGTACTTC.

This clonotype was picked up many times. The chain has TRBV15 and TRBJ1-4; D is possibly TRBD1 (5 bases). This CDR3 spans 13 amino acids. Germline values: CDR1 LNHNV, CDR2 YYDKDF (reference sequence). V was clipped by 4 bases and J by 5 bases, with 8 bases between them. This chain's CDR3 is CATSKGINEKLFF. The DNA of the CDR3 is TGTGCCACCAGCAAGGGGATCAATGAAAAACTGTTTTTT.

The CDR3 region has the DNA TGTGCCAGCTCACCGGTAGGGGATGAAAAACTGTTTTTT. It is translated as CASSPVGDEKLFF. The chain employs TRBV18 and TRBJ1-4; tentative D call: TRBD1 (5 bases). Germline-derived CDR1 and CDR2 are KGHSH and LQKENI. The V end was cut by 3 bases, the J end by 6 bases, with 8 bases between. This CDR3 has 13 amino acids. Looking up the rest from reference TRBV18 and TRBJ1-4 gives the full variable domain: NAGVMQNPRHLVRRRGQEARLRCSPMKGHSHVYWYRQLPEEGLKFMVYLQKENIIDESGMPKERFSAEFPKEGPSILRIQQVVRGDSAAYFCASSPVGDEKLFFGSGTQLSVL.

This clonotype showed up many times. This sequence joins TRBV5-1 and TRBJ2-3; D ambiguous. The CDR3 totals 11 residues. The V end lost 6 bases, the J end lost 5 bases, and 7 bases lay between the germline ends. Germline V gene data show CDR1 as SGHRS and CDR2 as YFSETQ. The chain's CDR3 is CASTAGDTQYF. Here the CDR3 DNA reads TGCGCCAGCACAGCTGGAGATACGCAGTATTTT.

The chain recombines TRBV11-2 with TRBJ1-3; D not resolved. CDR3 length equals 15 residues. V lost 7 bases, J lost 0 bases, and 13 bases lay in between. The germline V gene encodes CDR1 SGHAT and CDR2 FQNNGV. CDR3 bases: TGTGCCAGCACCCGACCCGTCAGCTCTGGAAACACCATATATTTT. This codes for CASTRPVSSGNTIYF.

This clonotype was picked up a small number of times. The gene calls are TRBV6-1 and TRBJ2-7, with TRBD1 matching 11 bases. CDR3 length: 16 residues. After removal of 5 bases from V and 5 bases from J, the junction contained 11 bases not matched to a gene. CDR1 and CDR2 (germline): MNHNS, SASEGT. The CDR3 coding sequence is TGTGCCAGCAGTCCCCGCGCCGGGACAGGGGGACACGAGCAGTACTTC. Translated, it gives CASSPRAGTGGHEQYF.